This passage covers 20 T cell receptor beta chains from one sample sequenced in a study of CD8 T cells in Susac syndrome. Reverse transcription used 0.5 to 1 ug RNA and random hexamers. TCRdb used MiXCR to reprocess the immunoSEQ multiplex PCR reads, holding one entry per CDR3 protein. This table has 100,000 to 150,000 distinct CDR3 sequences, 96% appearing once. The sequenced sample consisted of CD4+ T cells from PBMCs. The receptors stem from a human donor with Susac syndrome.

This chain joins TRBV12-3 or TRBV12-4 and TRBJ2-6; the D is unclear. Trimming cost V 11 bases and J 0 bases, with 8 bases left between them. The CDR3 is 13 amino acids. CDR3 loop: CAAAYSGANVLTF. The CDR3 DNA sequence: TGTGCCGCTGCGTACTCTGGGGCCAACGTCCTGACTTTC.

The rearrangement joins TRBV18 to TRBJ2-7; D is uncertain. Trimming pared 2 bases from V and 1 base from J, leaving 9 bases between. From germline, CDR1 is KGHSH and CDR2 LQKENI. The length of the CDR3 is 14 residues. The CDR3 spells CASSPTQKSYEQYF. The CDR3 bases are TGTGCCAGCTCACCAACACAGAAATCCTACGAGCAGTACTTC.

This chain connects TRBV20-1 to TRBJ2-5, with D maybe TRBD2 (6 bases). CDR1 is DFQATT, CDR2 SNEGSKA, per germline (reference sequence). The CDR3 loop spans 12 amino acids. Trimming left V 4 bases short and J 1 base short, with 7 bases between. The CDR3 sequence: CSANSGQETQYF. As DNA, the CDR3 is TGCAGTGCTAATAGCGGCCAAGAGACCCAGTACTTC.

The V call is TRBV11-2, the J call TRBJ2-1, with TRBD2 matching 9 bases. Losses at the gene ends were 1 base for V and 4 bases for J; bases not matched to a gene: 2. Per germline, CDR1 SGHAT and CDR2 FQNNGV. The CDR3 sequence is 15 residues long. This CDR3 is CASSLASGIYNEQFF. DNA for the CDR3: TGTGCCAGCAGCTTAGCTAGCGGGATATACAATGAGCAGTTCTTC.

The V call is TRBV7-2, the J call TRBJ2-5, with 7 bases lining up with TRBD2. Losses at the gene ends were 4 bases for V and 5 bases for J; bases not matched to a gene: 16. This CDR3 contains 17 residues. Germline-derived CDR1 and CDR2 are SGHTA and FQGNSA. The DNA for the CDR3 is TGTGCCAGCAGCTCCCCCCGGAAGGCGGGAGTAGGGGAGACCCAGTACTTC. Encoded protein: CASSSPRKAGVGETQYF.

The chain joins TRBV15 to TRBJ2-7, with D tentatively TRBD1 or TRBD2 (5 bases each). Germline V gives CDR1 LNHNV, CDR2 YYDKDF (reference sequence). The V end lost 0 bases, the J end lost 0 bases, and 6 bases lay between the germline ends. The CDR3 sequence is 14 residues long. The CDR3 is CATSREGTSYEQYF. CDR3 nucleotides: TGTGCCACCAGCAGAGAGGGGACCTCCTACGAGCAGTACTTC. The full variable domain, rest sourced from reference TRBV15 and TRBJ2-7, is DAMVIQNPRYQVTQFGKPVTLSCSQTLNHNVMYWYQQKSSQAPKLLFHYYDKDFNNEADTPDNFQSRRPNTSFCFLDIRSPGLGDTAMYLCATSREGTSYEQYFGPGTRLTVT.

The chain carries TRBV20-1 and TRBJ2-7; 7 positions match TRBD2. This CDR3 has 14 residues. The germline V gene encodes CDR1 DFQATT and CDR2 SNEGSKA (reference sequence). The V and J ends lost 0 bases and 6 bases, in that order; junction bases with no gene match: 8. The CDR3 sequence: CSAREGGAEGEQYF. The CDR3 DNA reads TGCAGTGCTAGAGAGGGAGGGGCAGAGGGCGAGCAGTACTTC.

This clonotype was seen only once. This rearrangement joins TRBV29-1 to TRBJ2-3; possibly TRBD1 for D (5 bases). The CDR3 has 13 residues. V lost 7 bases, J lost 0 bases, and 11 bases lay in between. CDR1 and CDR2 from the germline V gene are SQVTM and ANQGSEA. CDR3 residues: CSGGHLSTDTQYF. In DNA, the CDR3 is TGCAGCGGCGGACACCTAAGCACAGATACGCAGTATTTT.

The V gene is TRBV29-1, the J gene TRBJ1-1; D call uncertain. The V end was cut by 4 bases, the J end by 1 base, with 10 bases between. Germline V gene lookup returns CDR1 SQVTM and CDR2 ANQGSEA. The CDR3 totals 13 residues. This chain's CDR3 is CSVVERANTEAFF. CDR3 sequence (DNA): TGCAGCGTTGTGGAGAGGGCGAACACTGAAGCTTTCTTT.

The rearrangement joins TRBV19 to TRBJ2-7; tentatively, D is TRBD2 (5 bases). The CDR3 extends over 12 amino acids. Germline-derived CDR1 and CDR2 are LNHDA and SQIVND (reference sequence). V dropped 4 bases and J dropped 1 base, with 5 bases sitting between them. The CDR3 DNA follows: TGTGCCAGTAGTACGGGGTCCTACGAGCAGTACTTC. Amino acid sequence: CASSTGSYEQYF.

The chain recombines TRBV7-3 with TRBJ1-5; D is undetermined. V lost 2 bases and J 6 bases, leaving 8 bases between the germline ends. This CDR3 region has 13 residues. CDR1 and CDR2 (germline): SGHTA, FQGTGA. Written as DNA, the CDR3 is TGTGCCAGCAGCTTATGGTCGGGTCAGCCCCAGCATTTT. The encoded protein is CASSLWSGQPQHF.

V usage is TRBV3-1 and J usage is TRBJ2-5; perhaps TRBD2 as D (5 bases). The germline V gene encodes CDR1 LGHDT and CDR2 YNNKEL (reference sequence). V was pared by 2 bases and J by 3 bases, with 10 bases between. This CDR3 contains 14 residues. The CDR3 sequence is CASSQWRRKETQYF. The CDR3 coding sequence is TGTGCCAGCAGCCAATGGAGGAGGAAAGAGACCCAGTACTTC.

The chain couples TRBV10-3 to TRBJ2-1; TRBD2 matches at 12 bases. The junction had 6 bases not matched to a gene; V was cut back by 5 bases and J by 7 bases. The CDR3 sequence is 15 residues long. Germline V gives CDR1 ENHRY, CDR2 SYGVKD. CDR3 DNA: TGTGCCATCAGTAGGACTAGCGGGACTCTGAATGAGCAGTTCTTC. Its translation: CAISRTSGTLNEQFF.

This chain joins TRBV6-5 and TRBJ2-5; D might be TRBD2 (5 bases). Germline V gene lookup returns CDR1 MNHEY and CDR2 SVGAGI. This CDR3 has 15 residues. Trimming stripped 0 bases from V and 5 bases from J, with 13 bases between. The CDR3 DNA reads TGTGCCAGCAGTTACTCCCCGGGGTCAGAGGAGACCCAGTACTTC. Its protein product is CASSYSPGSEETQYF.

In DNA, the CDR3 is TGTGCCAGCGGGACATTTGGAACTGAAGCTTTCTTT. This translates into CASGTFGTEAFF. The V gene is TRBV12-3 or TRBV12-4, the J gene TRBJ1-1; D perhaps matches TRBD1 (6 bases). The CDR3 runs to 12 residues. Trimming stripped 8 bases from V and 5 bases from J, with 12 bases between.

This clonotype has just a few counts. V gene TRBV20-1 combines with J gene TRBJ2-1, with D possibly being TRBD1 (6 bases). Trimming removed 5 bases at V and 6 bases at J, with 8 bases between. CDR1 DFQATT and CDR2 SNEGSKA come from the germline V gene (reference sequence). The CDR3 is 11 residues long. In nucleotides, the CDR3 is TGCAGTGCTTTGGGGGCCAATGAGCAGTTCTTC. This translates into CSALGANEQFF.

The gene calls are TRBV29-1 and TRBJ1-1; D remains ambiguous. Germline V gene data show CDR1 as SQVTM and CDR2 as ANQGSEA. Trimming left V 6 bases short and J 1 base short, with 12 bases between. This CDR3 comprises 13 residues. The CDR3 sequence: CSVILSWNTEAFF. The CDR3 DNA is TGCAGCGTAATCCTTTCCTGGAACACTGAAGCTTTCTTT.

The CDR3 spells CASSLSWEKSYNEQFF. CDR3 nucleotides: TGTGCCAGCAGTTTATCCTGGGAGAAGTCCTACAATGAGCAGTTCTTC. The chain recombines TRBV27 with TRBJ2-1, with D possibly matching TRBD2 (5 bases). CDR1 and CDR2 (germline): MNHEY, SMNVEV (reference sequence). The CDR3 covers 16 residues. The germline V and J ends were trimmed by 0 bases and 1 base, with 10 bases remaining between them.

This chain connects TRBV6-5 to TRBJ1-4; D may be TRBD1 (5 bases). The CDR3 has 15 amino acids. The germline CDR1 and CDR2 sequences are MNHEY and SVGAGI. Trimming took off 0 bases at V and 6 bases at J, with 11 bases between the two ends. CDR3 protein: CASSYSGTEDEKLFF. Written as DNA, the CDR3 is TGTGCCAGCAGTTACTCTGGGACGGAGGATGAAAAACTGTTTTTT.

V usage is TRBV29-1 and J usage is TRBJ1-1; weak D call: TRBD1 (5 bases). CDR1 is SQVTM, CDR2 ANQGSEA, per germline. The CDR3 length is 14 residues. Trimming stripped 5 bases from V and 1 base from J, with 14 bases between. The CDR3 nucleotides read TGCAGCGTTATGGGAAGGCAGGGGAACACTGAAGCTTTCTTT. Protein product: CSVMGRQGNTEAFF. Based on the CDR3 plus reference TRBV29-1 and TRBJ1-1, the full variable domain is SAVISQKPSRDICQRGTSLTIQCQVDSQVTMMFWYRQQPGQSLTLIATANQGSEATYESGFVIDKFPISRPNLTFSTLTVSNMSPEDSSIYLCSVMGRQGNTEAFFGQGTRLTVV.